This T cell receptor (beta chain) originates from a study of blood T cell repertoires in COVID-19. This CDR3 comprises 11 residues. Germline values: CDR1 SQVTM, CDR2 ANQGSEA. Between the trimmed V and J ends, which lost 6 bases and 4 bases, there was a span of 9 bases. This clone was detected a few times. Clones were read by immunoSEQ multiplex PCR, and TCRdb kept only the in-frame ones, dropping some. The table includes 300,000 to 350,000 clones, nearly 90% detected once. This receptor was taken from a woman aged 30 to 39 who had recovered from COVID-19. The chain joins TRBV29-1 to TRBJ1-1; a possible D gene is TRBD1 (5 bases). Sequenced input: PBMCs or T cells enriched from blood (not recorded which). The CDR3 nucleotides are TGCAGCGTGAAGGGGTCCACTGAAGCTTTCTTT. Encoded protein: CSVKGSTEAFF.